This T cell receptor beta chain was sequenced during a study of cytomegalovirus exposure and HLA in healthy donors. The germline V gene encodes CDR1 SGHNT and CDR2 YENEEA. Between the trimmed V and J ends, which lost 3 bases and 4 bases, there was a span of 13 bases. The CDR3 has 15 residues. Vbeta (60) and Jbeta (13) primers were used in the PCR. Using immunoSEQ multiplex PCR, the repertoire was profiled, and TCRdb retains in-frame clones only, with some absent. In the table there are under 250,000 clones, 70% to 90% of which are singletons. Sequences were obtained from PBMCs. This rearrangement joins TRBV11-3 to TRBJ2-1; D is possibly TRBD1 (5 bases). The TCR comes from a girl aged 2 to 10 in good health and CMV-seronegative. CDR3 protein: CASSLGRQFYNEQFF. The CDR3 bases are TGTGCCAGCAGCTTGGGGCGACAGTTTTACAATGAGCAGTTCTTC.